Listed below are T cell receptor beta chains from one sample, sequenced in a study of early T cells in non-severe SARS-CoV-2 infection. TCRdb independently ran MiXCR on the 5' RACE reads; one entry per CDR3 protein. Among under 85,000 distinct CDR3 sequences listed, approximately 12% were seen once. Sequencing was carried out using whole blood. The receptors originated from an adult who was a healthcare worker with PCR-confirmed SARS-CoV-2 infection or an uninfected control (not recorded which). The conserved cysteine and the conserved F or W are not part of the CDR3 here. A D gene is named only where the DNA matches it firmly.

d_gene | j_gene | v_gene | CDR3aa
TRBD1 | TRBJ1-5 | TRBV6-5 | ASSPRRQGDQPQH
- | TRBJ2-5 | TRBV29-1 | SSAMYQETQY
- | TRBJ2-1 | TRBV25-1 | ASRPHATYNEQF
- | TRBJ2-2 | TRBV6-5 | ASSRPQVGMSTGELF
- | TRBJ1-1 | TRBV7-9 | ASSPTRITEAF
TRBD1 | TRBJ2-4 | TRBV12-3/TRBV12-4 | ASRKQGAKNIQY
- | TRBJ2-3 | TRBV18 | ASSPTESTDTQY
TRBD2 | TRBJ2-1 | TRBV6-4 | ASSAIAGGVYNEQF
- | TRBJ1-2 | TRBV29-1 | SVYAPNYGYT
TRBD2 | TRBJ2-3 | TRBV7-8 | ASSPRTSGGTNTQY
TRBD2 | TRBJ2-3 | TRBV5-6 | ASSPGLGSTDTQY
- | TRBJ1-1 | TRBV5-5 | ASSHHTSVNTEAF
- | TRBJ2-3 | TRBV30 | AWSPGPDTQY
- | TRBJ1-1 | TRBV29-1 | SVEGGAEAF
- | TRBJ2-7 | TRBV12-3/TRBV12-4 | ASSLRTAYEQY
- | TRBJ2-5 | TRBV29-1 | SVEQAVMETQY
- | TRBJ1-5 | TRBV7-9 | ASSDTGSRQPQH
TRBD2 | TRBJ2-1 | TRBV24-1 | ATSDPTSGGYNEQF
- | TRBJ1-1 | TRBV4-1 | ASSQDPVWNTEAF
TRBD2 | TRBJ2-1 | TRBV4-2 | ASSQPRTSGSSHNEQF
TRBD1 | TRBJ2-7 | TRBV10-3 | AISEPTGTGVYEQY
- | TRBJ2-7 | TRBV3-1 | ASSQGPRGRTFSEQY
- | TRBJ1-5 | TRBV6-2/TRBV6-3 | ASRPRDQPQH
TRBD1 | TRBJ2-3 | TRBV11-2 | ASSLDRADTQY
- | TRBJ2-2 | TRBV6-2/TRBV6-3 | ASSYTPVATGELF
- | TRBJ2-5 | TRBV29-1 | SVGTHQQETQY
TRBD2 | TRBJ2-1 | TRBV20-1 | SASLGEGYNEQF
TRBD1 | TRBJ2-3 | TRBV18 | ASSPRTGGVDTQY
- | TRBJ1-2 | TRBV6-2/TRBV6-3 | ASSYDRGYGYT
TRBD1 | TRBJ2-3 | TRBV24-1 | ATSDSLQGDWDTQY
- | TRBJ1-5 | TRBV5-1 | ASSLDGASNQPQH
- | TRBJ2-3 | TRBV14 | ASSQEWYSDTQY
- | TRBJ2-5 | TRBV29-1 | SVKRSETQY
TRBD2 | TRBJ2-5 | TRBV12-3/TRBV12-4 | ASSLALAGVETQY
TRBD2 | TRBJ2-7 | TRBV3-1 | ASSQISGGASEQY
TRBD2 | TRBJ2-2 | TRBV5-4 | ASSSATSGNTGELF